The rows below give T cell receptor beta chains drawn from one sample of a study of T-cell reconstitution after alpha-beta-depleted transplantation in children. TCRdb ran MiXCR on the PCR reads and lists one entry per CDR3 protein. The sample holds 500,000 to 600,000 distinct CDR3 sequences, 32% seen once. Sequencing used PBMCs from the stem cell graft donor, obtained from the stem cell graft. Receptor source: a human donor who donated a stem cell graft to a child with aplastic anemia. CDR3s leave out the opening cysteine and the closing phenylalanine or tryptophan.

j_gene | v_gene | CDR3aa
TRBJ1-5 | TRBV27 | ASTKSGYGQPQH
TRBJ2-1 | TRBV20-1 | SARAIAGVSYNEQF
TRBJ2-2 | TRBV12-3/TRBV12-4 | ASSLSARDNPTGELF
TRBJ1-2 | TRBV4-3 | ASSLGRTKRGGYT
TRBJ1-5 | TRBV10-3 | AIGEKGNQPQH
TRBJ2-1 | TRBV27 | ASTKGGSSYNEQF
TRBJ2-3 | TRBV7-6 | ASSSGSAGRDTQY
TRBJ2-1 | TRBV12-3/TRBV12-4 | ASRQTSGRVNEQF
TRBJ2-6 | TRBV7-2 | ASSRGGPPSGANVLT
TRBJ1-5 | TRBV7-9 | ASSLGAGGMSNQPQH
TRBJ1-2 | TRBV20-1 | SARDLRSLNYGYT
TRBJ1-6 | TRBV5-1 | ASSPGQRRGAPLH
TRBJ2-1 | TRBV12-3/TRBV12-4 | ASSFVGTEEQF
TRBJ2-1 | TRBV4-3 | ASSPIGTGKNSEQF
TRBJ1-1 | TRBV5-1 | ASSLGGTGRSNTEAF
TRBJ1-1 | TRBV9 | ASSPVDRNTEAF
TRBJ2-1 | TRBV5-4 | ASSLGYGTSGPQYSYNEQF
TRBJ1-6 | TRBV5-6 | ASSLRLGNSPLH
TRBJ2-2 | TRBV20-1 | SARIFGELF
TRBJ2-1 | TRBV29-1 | SGTGFLYNEQF
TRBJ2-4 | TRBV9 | ASSPTGLFTENIQY
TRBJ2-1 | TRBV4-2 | ASSQDSLEVNEQF
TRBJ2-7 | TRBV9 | ASSVAGTGHEQY
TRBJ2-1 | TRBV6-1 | ASSGTSGSGGYNEQF
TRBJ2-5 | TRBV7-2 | ASSRGGETQY
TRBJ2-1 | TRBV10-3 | AIGSGRRVEQF
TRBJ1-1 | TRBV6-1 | ASSDKAEAF
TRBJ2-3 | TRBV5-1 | ASSRGGQGDTQY
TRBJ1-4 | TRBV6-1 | ASRLRWSEEKLF
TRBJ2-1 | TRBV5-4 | ASSFAGGAPNEQF
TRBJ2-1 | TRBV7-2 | ASSMGTGGRNEQF
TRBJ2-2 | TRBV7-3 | ASSFRSAGGNTGELF
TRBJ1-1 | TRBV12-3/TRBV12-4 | ASSPGTVNTEAF
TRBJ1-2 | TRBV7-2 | ASSLDTGTRRGYT
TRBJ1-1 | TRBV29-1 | SVEDPGQGHSEAF
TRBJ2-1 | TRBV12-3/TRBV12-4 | ASSGQGYNEQF
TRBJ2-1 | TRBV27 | ASSGDRGLYNEQF
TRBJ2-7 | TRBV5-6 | ASSFGRSSYEQY
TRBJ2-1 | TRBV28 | ASSQGGLYNEQF
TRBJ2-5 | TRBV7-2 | ASSSGQGVGQTQY
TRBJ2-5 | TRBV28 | ASSFSSFSGGETQY
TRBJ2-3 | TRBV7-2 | ASSYSPELAGGDTQY